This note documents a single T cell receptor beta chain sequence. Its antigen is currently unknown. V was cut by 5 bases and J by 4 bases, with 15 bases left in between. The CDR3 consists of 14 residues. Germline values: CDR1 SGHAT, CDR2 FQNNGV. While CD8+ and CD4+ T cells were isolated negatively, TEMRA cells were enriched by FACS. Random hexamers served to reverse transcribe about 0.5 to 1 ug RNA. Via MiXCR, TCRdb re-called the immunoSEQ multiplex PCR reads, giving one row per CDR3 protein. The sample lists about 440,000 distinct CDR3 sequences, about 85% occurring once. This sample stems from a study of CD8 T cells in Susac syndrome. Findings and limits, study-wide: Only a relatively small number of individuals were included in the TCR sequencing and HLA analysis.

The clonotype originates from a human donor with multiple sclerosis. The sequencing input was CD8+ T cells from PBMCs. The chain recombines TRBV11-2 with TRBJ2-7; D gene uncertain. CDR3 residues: CASSLSRANYEQYF. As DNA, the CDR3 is TGTGCCAGCAGCCTCTCCCGGGCGAATTACGAGCAGTACTTC. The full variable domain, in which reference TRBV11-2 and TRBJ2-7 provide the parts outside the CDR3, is EAGVAQSPRYKIIEKRQSVAFWCNPISGHATLYWYQQILGQGPKLLIQFQNNGVVDDSQLPKDRFSAERLKGVDSTLKIQPAKLEDSAVYLCASSLSRANYEQYFGPGTRLTVT.